This entry features one T cell receptor (beta chain) sequence. The same CDR3 is also encoded by other DNA sequences in this sample. Repertoires were generated with immunoSEQ multiplex PCR, while TCRdb's copy carries only in-frame clones and drops some. The sample contains approximately 1.4 million clones, about 98% of which appear only once. Donors had no recently reported acute infections or vaccinations and were HIV-negative. Memory CD4+ cells were the fraction left after CD45RA+ naive selection. Deletions cut 2 bases from V and 4 bases from J, with 6 bases between. CDR1 is SGHTA and CDR2 is FQGNSA in the germline V gene. The length of the CDR3 is 12 residues. The source of the sample is a study of shared clonotypes between healthy human individuals. Study details: Each donor's CD4 naive and CD4 memory cells filled three plates apiece, CD8 naive two, and CD8 memory one.

The V gene is TRBV7-2, the J gene TRBJ2-7; possibly TRBD1 for D (5 bases). The sample taken for sequencing was naive CD4+ T cells sorted from blood. Stated subset: CD45RA+ positively selected. The TCR originated in a man under 40 in good health. CDR3 residues: CASSLRGYEQYF. In DNA form, the CDR3 reads TGTGCCAGCAGCTTAAGGGGATACGAGCAGTACTTC.